This TCR beta chain was captured in a study of blood T cell repertoires in COVID-19. The CDR3 covers 16 residues. Trimming pared 1 base from V and 2 bases from J, leaving 9 bases between. Germline V CDR1 and CDR2: LNHDA, SQIVND (reference sequence). The assay was immunoSEQ multiplex PCR, and TCRdb's table has in-frame clones only and misses some. This sample has fewer than 250,000 clones, with around 90% found just once. The sequence derives from a man aged 55-75 years who had recovered from COVID-19. V usage is TRBV19 and J usage is TRBJ1-6; no clear D. The sequenced material came from peripheral blood. For the CDR3, the DNA is TGTGCCAGTAGTATAGCGGGAACTACCTATAATTCACCCCTCCACTTT. Its protein is CASSIAGTTYNSPLHF.